The entry that follows covers one T cell receptor beta chain sequence. Its cognate antigen is unknown. TCRdb's copy holds only in-frame clones and misses some; the assay was immunoSEQ multiplex PCR. The sample has around 70,000 clones, about 90% seen once. The data derive from a study of T cell responses to AZD1222 COVID-19 vaccine. Regarding the study as a whole: Females made up more of the donors, who were largely white British, and clonal diversity may have come out too low.

Germline V gives CDR1 MNHNY, CDR2 SVGAGI (reference sequence). V shed 4 bases and J shed 3 bases, with 10 bases lying between them. The CDR3 sequence is 13 residues long. The specimen was peripheral blood, collected 28 days after the second AZD1222 dose. This TCR was recovered from an adult who received the AZD1222 COVID-19 vaccine. The chain is built from TRBV6-6 and TRBJ2-7; no firm D call. The CDR3 loop reads CASSFGPSYEQYF. The CDR3 coding sequence is TGTGCCAGCAGTTTCGGACCGAGCTACGAGCAGTACTTC.